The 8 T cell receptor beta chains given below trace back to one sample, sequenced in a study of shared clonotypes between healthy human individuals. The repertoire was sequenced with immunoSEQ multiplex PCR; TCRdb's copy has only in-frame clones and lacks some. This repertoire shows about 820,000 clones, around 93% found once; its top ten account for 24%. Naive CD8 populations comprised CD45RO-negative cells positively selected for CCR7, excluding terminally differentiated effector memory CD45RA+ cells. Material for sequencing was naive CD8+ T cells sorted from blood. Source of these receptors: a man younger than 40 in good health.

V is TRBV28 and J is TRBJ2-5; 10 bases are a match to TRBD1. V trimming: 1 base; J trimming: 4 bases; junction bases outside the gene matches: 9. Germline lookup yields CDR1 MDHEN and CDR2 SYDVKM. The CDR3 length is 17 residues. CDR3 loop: CASSLFRDRGGRETQYF. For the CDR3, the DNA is TGTGCCAGCAGTTTATTCCGGGACAGGGGAGGCCGAGAGACCCAGTACTTC.

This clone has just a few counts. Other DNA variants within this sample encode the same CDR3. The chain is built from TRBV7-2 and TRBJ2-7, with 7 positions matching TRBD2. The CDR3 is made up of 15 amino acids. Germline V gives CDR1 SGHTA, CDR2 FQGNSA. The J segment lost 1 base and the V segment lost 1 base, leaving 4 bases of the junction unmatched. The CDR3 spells CASSLVAGGSYEQYF. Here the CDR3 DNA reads TGTGCCAGCAGCTTAGTTGCCGGGGGGTCCTACGAGCAGTACTTC. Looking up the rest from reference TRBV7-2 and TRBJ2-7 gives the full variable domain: GAGVSQSPSNKVTEKGKDVELRCDPISGHTALYWYRQSLGQGLEFLIYFQGNSAPDKSGLPSDRFSAERTGGSVSTLTIQRTQQEDSAVYLCASSLVAGGSYEQYFGPGTRLTVT.

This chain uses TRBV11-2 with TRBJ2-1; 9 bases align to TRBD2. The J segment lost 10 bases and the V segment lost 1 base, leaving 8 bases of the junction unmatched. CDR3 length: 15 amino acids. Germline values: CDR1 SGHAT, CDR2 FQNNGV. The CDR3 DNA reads TGTGCCAGCAGCTTAGTTGTTAGCGGGAGAACCGAGCAGTTCTTC. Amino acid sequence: CASSLVVSGRTEQFF.

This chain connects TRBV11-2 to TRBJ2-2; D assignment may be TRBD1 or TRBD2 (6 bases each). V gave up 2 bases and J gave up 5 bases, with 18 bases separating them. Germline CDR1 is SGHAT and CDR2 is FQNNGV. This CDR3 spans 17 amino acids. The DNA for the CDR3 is TGTGCCAGCAGCTTATGGAAGGGGGAGGTCAATACCGGGGAGCTGTTTTTT. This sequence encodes CASSLWKGEVNTGELFF.

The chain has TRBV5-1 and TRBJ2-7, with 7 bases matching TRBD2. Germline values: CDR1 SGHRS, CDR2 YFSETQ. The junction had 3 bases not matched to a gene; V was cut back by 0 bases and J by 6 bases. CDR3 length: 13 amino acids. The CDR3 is CASSLETSREQYF. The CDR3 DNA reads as TGCGCCAGCAGCTTGGAGACTAGCCGCGAGCAGTACTTC.

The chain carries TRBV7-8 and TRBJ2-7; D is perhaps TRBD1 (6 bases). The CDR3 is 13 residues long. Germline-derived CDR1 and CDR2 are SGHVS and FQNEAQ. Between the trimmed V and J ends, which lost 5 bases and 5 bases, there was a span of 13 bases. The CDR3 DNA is TGTGCCAGCAGCCCCAGGGGCCAGGACGAGCAGTACTTC. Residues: CASSPRGQDEQYF.

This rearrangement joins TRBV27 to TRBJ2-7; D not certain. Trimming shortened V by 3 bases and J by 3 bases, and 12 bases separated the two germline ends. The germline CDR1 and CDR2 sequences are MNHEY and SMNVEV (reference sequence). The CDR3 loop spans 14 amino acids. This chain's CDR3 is CASSFSRGNYEQYF. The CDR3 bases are TGTGCCAGCAGTTTCAGTCGCGGCAACTACGAGCAGTACTTC.

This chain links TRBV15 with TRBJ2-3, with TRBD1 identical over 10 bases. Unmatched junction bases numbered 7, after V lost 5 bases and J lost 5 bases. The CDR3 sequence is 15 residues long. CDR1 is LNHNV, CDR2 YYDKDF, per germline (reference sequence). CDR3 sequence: CATSGPGQGQDTQYF. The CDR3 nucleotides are TGTGCCACCAGCGGGCCGGGACAGGGGCAAGATACGCAGTATTTT.